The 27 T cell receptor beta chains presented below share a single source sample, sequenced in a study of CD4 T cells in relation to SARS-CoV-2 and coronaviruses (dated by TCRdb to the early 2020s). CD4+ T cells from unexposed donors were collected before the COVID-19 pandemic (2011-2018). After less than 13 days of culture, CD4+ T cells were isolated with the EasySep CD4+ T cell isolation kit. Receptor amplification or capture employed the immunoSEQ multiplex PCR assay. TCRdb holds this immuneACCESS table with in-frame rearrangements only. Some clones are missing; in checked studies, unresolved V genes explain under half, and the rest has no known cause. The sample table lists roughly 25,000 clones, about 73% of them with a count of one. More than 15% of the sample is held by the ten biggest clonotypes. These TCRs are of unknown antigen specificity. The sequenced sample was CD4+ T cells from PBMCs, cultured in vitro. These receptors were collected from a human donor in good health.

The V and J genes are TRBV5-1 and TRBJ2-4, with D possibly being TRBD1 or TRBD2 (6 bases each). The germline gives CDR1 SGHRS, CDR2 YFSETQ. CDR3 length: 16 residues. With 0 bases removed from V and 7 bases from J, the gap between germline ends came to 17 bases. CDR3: CASSLAKGEVRNIQYF. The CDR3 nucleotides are TGCGCCAGCAGCTTGGCGAAGGGGGAGGTTAGGAACATTCAGTACTTC. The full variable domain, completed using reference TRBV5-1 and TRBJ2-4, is KAGVTQTPRYLIKTRGQQVTLSCSPISGHRSVSWYQQTPGQGLQFLFEYFSETQRNKGNFPGRFSGRQFSNSRSEMNVSTLELGDSALYLCASSLAKGEVRNIQYFGAGTRLSVL.

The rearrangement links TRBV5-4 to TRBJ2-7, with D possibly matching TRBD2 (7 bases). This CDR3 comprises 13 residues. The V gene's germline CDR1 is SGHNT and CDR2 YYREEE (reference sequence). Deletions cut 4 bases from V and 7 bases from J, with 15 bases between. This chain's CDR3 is CASSRGGGWEQYF. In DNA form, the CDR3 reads TGTGCCAGCAGCAGAGGGGGGGGCTGGGAGCAGTACTTC.

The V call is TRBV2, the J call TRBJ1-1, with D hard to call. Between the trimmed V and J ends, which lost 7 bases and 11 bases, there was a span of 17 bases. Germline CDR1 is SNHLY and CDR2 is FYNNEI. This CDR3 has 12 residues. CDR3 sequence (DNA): TGTGCCAGCACGGGTGAGGGTAGATCGGCTTTCTTT. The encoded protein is CASTGEGRSAFF.

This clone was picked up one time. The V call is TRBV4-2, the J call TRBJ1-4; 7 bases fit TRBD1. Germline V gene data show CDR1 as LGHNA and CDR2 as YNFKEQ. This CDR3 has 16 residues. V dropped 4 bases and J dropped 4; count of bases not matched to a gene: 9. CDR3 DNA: TGTGCCAGCAGCCGCCCTGAGACAGGGAGTAATGAAAAACTGTTTTTT. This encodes CASSRPETGSNEKLFF.

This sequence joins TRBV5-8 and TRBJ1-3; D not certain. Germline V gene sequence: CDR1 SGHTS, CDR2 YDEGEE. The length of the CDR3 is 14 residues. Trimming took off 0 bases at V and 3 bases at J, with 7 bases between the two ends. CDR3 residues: CASSLVVYGNTIYF. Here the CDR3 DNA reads TGTGCCAGCAGCTTGGTGGTATATGGAAACACCATATATTTT.

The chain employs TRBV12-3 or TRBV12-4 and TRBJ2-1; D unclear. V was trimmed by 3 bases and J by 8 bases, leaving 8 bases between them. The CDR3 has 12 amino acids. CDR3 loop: CASSLRRHEQFF. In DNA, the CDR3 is TGTGCCAGCAGTTTGCGGCGACATGAGCAGTTCTTC.

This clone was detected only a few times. CDR3 DNA sequence: TGTGCCTGCCAGGGGAACACTGAAGCTTTCTTT. Translated, it gives CACQGNTEAFF. The rearrangement joins TRBV30 to TRBJ1-1; possibly TRBD1 for D (5 bases). CDR3 length equals 11 residues. Germline values: CDR1 GTSNPN, CDR2 SVGIG (reference sequence). The ends were cut back, 6 bases at V and 1 base at J, with 6 bases in the middle.

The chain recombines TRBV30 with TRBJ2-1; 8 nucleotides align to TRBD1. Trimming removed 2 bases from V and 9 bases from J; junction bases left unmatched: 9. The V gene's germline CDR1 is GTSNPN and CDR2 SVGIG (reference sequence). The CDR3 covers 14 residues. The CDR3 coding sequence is TGTGCCTGGAGTAGGCAGGGGGCGCATGCTGAGCAGTTCTTC. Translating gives CAWSRQGAHAEQFF.

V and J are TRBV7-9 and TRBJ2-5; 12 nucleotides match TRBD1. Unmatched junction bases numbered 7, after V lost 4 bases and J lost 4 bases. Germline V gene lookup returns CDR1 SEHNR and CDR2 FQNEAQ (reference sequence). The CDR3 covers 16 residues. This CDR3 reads CASSSGDRGRIETQYF. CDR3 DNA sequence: TGTGCCAGCAGCTCCGGGGACAGGGGGCGCATAGAGACCCAGTACTTC. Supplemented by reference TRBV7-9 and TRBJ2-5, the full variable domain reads DTGVSQNPRHKITKRGQNVTFRCDPISEHNRLYWYRQTLGQGPEFLTYFQNEAQLEKSRLLSDRFSAERPKGSFSTLEIQRTEQGDSAMYLCASSSGDRGRIETQYFGPGTRLLVL.

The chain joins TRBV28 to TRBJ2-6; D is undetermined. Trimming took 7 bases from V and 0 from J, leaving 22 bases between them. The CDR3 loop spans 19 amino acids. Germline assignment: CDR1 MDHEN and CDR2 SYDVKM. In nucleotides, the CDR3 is TGTGCCAGCACCTTACGATTCAGGCCTTTGGGCTCTGGGGCCAACGTCCTGACTTTC. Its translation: CASTLRFRPLGSGANVLTF.

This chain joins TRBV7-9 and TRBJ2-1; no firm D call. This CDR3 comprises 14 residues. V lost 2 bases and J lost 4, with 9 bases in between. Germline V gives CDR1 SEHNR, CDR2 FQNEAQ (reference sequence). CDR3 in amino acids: CASSLRTAYNEQFF. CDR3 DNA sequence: TGTGCCAGCAGCTTAAGAACAGCTTACAATGAGCAGTTCTTC.

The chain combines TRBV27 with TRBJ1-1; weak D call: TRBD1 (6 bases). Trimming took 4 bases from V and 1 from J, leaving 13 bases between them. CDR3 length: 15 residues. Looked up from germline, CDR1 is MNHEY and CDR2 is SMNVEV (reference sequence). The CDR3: CASSSDRSPNTEAFF. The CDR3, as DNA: TGTGCCAGCAGTTCAGACAGGTCTCCGAACACTGAAGCTTTCTTT.

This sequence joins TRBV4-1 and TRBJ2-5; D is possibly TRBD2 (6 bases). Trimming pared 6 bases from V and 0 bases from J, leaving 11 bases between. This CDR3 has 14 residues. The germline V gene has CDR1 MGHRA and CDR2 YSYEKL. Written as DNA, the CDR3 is TGCGCCAGCAGTCCGGGGAGGTACCAAGAGACCCAGTACTTC. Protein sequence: CASSPGRYQETQYF.

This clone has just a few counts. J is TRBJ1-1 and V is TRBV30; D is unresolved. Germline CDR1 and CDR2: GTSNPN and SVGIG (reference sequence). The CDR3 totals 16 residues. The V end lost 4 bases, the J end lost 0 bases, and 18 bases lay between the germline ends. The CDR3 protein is CAWTVNGLTLNTEAFF. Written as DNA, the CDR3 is TGTGCCTGGACCGTAAATGGTTTGACGCTGAACACTGAAGCTTTCTTT.

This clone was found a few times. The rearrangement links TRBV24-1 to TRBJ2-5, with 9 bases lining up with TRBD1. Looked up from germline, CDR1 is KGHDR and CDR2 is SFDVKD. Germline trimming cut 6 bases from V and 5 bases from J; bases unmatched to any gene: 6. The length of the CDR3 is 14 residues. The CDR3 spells CATSLGQGLETQYF. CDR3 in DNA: TGTGCCACCAGTCTGGGACAGGGCTTGGAGACCCAGTACTTC.

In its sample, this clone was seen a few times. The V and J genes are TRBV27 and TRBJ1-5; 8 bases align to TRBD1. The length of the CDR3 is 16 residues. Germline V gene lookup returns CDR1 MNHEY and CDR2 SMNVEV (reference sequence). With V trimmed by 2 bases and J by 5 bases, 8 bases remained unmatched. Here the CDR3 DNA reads TGTGCCAGCAGTTTAGGGACAGGCCGCAGAGATCAGCCCCAGCATTTT. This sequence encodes CASSLGTGRRDQPQHF.

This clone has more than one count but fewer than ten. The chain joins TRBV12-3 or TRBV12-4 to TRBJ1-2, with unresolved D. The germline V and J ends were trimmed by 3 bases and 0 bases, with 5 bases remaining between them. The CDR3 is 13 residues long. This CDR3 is CASSFWANYGYTF. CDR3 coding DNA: TGTGCCAGCAGTTTCTGGGCTAACTATGGCTACACCTTC.

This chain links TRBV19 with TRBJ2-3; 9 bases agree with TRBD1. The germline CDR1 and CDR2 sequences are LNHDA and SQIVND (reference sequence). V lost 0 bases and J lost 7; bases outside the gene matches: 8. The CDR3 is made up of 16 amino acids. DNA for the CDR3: TGTGCCAGTAGTATAGAGGCGGGACAGGGCTATAATACGCAGTATTTT. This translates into CASSIEAGQGYNTQYF.

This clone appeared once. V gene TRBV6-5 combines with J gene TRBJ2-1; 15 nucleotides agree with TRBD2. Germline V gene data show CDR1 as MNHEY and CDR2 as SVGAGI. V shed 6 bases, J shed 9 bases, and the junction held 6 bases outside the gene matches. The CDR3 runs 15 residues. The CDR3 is CASRGGLAGGAEQFF. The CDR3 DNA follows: TGTGCCAGCAGGGGGGGACTAGCGGGAGGTGCTGAGCAGTTCTTC.

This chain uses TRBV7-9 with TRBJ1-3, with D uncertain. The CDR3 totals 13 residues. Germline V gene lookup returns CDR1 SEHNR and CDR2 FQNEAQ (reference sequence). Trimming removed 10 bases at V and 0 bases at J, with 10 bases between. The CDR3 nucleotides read TGTGCCATCAAGCCACGCTCTGGAAACACCATATATTTT. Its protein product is CAIKPRSGNTIYF. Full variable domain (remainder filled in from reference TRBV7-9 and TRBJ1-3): DTGVSQNPRHKITKRGQNVTFRCDPISEHNRLYWYRQTLGQGPEFLTYFQNEAQLEKSRLLSDRFSAERPKGSFSTLEIQRTEQGDSAMYLCAIKPRSGNTIYFGEGSWLTVV.

CDR3 sequence (DNA): TGTGCCAGCAGCTTACCTGGGAACACCGGGGAGCTGTTTTTT. The encoded protein is CASSLPGNTGELFF. The chain employs TRBV11-3 and TRBJ2-2; D unclear. The CDR3 is made up of 14 amino acids. CDR1 is SGHNT, CDR2 YENEEA, per germline. Trimming took 2 bases from V and 1 from J, leaving 5 bases between them.

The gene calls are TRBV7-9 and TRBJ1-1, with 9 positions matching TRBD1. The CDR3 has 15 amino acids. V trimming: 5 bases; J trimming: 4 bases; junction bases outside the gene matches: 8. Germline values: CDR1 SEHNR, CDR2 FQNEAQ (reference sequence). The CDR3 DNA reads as TGTGCCAGCAGCCCTGGACAGGGGCCGAGCACTGAAGCTTTCTTT. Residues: CASSPGQGPSTEAFF.

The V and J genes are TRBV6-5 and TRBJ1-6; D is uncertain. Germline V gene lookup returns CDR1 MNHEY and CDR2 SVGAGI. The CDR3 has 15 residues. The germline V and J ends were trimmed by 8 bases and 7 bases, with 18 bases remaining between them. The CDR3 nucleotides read TGTGCCAGCCGATTACCGGGAAGTCTAAATTCACCCCTCCACTTT. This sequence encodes CASRLPGSLNSPLHF.

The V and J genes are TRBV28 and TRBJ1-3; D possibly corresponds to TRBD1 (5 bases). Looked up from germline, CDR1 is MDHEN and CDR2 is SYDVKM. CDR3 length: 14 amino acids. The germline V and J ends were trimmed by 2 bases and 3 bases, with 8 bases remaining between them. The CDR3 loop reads CASSLATVGNTIYF. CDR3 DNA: TGTGCCAGCAGTTTAGCGACAGTTGGAAACACCATATATTTT.

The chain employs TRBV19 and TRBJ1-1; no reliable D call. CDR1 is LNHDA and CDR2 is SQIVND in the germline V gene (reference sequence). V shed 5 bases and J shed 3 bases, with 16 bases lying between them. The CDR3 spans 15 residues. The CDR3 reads CASSFIRRWYTEAFF. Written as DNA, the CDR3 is TGTGCCAGTAGTTTTATTAGGCGTTGGTACACTGAAGCTTTCTTT. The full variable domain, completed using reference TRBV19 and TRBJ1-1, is DGGITQSPKYLFRKEGQNVTLSCEQNLNHDAMYWYRQDPGQGLRLIYYSQIVNDFQKGDIAEGYSVSREKKESFPLTVTSAQKNPTAFYLCASSFIRRWYTEAFFGQGTRLTVV.

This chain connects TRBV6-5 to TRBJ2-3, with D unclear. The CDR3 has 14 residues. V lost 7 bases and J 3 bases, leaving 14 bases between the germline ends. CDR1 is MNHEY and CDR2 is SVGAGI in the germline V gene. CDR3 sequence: CASNQEGWTDTQYF. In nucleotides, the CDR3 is TGTGCCAGCAACCAGGAAGGCTGGACAGATACGCAGTATTTT.

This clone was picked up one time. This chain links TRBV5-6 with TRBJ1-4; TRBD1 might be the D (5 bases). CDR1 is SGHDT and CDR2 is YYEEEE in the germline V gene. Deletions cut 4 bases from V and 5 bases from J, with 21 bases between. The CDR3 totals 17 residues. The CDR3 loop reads CASSHPALWGSNEKLFF. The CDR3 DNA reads TGTGCCAGCAGCCATCCCGCCTTATGGGGCTCAAATGAAAAACTGTTTTTT.